Given below is one TCR beta chain in context. Its antigen is undetermined. Sample time point: baseline, week 1 (first vaccination visit). Documented treatment: pre-vaccination baseline after standard-of-care therapy. Only in-frame clones appear in the TCRdb table, and some are missing; sequencing was by immunoSEQ multiplex PCR. The profile shows 65,000 to 70,000 clones, around four fifths of them singletons. This record comes from a study of a mutant IDH1 vaccine in newly diagnosed glioma. Study-level background: Receipt of radiotherapy, temozolomide, or both preceded the study, and most received both.

Study-wide points: The occurrence of vaccine-induced immune responses was seen in around 92% of patients.

The CDR3 consists of 14 residues. Germline values: CDR1 SNHLY, CDR2 FYNNEI. The germline V and J ends were trimmed by 2 bases and 6 bases, with 11 bases remaining between them. This sample comprised peripheral blood mononuclear cells (PBMCs), obtained from a glioma patient treated with radiotherapy, temozolomide or both. V usage is TRBV2 and J usage is TRBJ2-1; no firm D call. The clonotype originates from a young woman with glioma. Some clones in this sample may be carry-over from other donors' samples. The CDR3 here is CASSETVVGNEQFF. The CDR3 DNA reads TGTGCCAGCAGTGAAACGGTTGTGGGCAATGAGCAGTTCTTC.